These T cell receptor beta chains were read from a single sample in a study of blood T cell repertoires in COVID-19. Assay: immunoSEQ multiplex PCR; the TCRdb copy retains only in-frame clones and omits some. Of tens of thousands of clones listed, around 81% are singletons. The sequenced sample was peripheral blood. The receptor set was obtained from a woman of 80 years or more with COVID-19, enrolled during active disease. The CDR3 runs from the conserved cysteine through the conserved F or W. The D gene is left open where the match is weak. Clone sizes are given selectively: once, few, many, or a class where the clone is expanded.

j_call v_call d_call clone_size cdr3_nt cdr3_aa
TRBJ2-1 TRBV10-3 TRBD2 . TGTGCCATCAGTGGCCCCCCTACTAGCGGGAGGTTAGGAAATGAGCAGTTCTTC CAISGPPTSGRLGNEQFF
TRBJ2-7 TRBV4-1 TRBD2 few TGCGCCAGCAGCCAAGGGGGACTAATCTACGAGCAGTACTTC CASSQGGLIYEQYF
TRBJ1-1 TRBV6-5 TRBD1 . TGTGCCAGCAGTTACGGAGGGGGCGCGAGAGAAACTGAAGCTTTCTTT CASSYGGGARETEAFF
TRBJ2-7 TRBV27 TRBD2 . TGTGCCAGCAGGAGAGGACTAGCTGTTACCTACGAGCAGTACTTC CASRRGLAVTYEQYF
TRBJ2-7 TRBV29-1 . . TGCAGCGTTAAGAAGCGACAGACCTACGAGCAGTACTTC CSVKKRQTYEQYF
TRBJ2-2 TRBV10-3 . . TGTGCCATCAGCGATGTGAGCCAAGAGGACACCGGGGAGCTGTTTTTT CAISDVSQEDTGELFF
TRBJ2-1 TRBV2 TRBD2 . TGTGCCAGCAGTGGGCGGGAGGGCTACAATGAGCAGTTCTTC CASSGREGYNEQFF
TRBJ2-1 TRBV27 . . TGTGCCAGCAGTCCCTGGGACCCTAGGACAGACTCCTACAATGAGCAGTTCTTC CASSPWDPRTDSYNEQFF
TRBJ2-5 TRBV5-1 TRBD2 once TGCGCCAGCAGCTGGGGGACTAGCGGGACTGAGACCCAGTACTTC CASSWGTSGTETQYF
TRBJ2-7 TRBV6-2/TRBV6-3 . . TGTGCCAGCAGTCCCTTCTACGAGCAGTACTTC CASSPFYEQYF
TRBJ2-3 TRBV7-3 . . TGTGCCAGCAGCTTAACCAGCGTAACAGATACGCAGTATTTT CASSLTSVTDTQYF
TRBJ1-5 TRBV2 . . TGTGCCAGCAGTGAGGAAGGACAGCAAAATCAGCCCCAGCATTTT CASSEEGQQNQPQHF
TRBJ1-2 TRBV5-8 . . TGTGCCAGCAGTGTCGGACAGTACTATGGCTACACCTTC CASSVGQYYGYTF
TRBJ2-5 TRBV4-2 TRBD2 . TGTGCCAGCAGCCAAGGCTTTTGGCGGGAGGCGGGAGAGACCCAGTACTTC CASSQGFWREAGETQYF
TRBJ2-3 TRBV5-4 . . TGTGCCAGCAGCTTGGCCGGTATTGCAGATACGCAGTATTTT CASSLAGIADTQYF
TRBJ2-7 TRBV4-1 . . TGCGCCAGCAGCCAAACAGGGAAGCAGTACTTC CASSQTGKQYF
TRBJ1-1 TRBV6-2/TRBV6-3 . . TGTGCCAGCAGTTACTCGATCGCCTGGTCCGAGTTGAACACTGAAGCTTTCTTT CASSYSIAWSELNTEAFF
TRBJ1-2 TRBV28 . . TGTGCCAGCACCCGACAGGTTAGCTATGGCTACACCTTC CASTRQVSYGYTF
TRBJ2-1 TRBV2 . . TGTGCCAGCAGTGAGATCCGGGAGTTCTTC CASSEIREFF
TRBJ2-1 TRBV18 TRBD1 . TGTGCCAGCTCACGCCAGGGACAGGGGGCCGGCAATGAGCAGTTCTTC CASSRQGQGAGNEQFF
TRBJ2-1 TRBV30 TRBD2 . TGTGCCTGGAGTCTACTAGCGGGATATGATGATGAGCAGTTCTTC CAWSLLAGYDDEQFF
TRBJ1-1 TRBV7-9 TRBD1 . TGTGCCAGCAGCCCGCAGCCGGGACAGGGCTTTGGGAACACTGAAGCTTTCTTT CASSPQPGQGFGNTEAFF
TRBJ1-5 TRBV5-5 . . TGTGCCAGCAGCCCACGGGAGGGGGTCAATCAGCCCCAGCATTTT CASSPREGVNQPQHF
TRBJ2-1 TRBV7-6 . . TGTGCCAGCAGCTTAGTGTTTGGCAACTACAATGAGCAGTTCTTC CASSLVFGNYNEQFF
TRBJ1-4 TRBV4-1 . . TGCGCCAGCAGTCACCACCGCGGGGGGGAGGCAACTAATGAAAAACTGTTTTTT CASSHHRGGEATNEKLFF
TRBJ2-7 TRBV30 . few TGTGCCTGGAGTGTACTGACGGAGTACGAGCAGTACTTC CAWSVLTEYEQYF
TRBJ1-1 TRBV5-1 . . TGCGCCAGCGAAAGTGAGGGGAACACTGAAGCTTTCTTT CASESEGNTEAFF
TRBJ2-7 TRBV5-8 . . TGTGCCAGCAGCTCACAGGGCTCCTACGAGCAGTACTTC CASSSQGSYEQYF
TRBJ2-7 TRBV7-9 TRBD1 . TGTGCCAGCGAGCAGGGGGCCCCGTCCTACGAGCAGTACTTC CASEQGAPSYEQYF
TRBJ1-3 TRBV19 . . TGTGCCAGTAGTACAGGGAACTCTGGAAACACCATATATTTT CASSTGNSGNTIYF
TRBJ1-1 TRBV7-9 TRBD1 . TGTGCCAGCCGAGGGACAGGGTGGACTGAAGCTTTCTTT CASRGTGWTEAFF
TRBJ2-7 TRBV5-6 TRBD2 . TGTGCCAGCAGCCTGGGACTACGCGAGCAGTACTTC CASSLGLREQYF
TRBJ2-1 TRBV5-1 TRBD2 . TGCGCCAGCAGCTTGGTTCCAGCGGGAGGGAGCGATGAGCAGTTCTTC CASSLVPAGGSDEQFF
TRBJ2-1 TRBV30 TRBD2 few TGTGCCTGGGGGACGTGGGAGGGCCAAAATGAGCAGTTCTTC CAWGTWEGQNEQFF
TRBJ1-5 TRBV5-8 TRBD1 . TGTGCCAGCAGCTACTCCCGGGACAGCAGCAATCAGCCCCAGCATTTT CASSYSRDSSNQPQHF